One and the same sample provided the 23 T cell receptor beta chains below, sequenced in a study of beta chain features in type 1 diabetes. Study-wide results and caveats: In every one of the four CD4+ subsets, TCRB CDR3s were moderately but significantly shorter in Type 1 diabetes patients.

Expressed TCRB transcripts were sequenced because the isolated RNA had all been reverse transcribed beforehand. Clones were read by immunoSEQ multiplex PCR, and TCRdb kept only the in-frame ones, dropping some. The data contain more than 100,000 clones, approximately 10% of them singletons. No antigen is known for these receptors. Material for sequencing was central memory CD4+ T cells from blood. The receptor set was obtained from a man aged 30 to 45 with type 1 diabetes.

A few counts support this clone. The chain is built from TRBV7-2 and TRBJ2-3; D is unresolved. Trimming removed 4 bases from V and 5 bases from J, with 13 bases in between. The germline CDR1 and CDR2 sequences are SGHTA and FQGNSA. The CDR3 extends over 14 amino acids. This CDR3 is CASSWAPLGDTQYF. DNA for the CDR3: TGTGCCAGCAGCTGGGCGCCATTGGGAGATACGCAGTATTTT.

This clone has more than one count but fewer than ten. The chain combines TRBV2 with TRBJ1-1; TRBD1 matches 7 bases. The CDR3 has 14 amino acids. V shed 7 bases and J 6 bases; nucleotides not matched to a gene: 11. Germline CDR1 reads SNHLY; CDR2 reads FYNNEI. DNA for the CDR3: TGTGCCAGCAACGAAAAACAGGGGACCCCTGAAGCTTTCTTT. Amino acid sequence: CASNEKQGTPEAFF.

This clone was detected only a few times. V and J are TRBV11-2 and TRBJ2-1; no definite D call. The CDR3 spans 15 residues. Germline V gene sequence: CDR1 SGHAT, CDR2 FQNNGV. With 4 bases removed from V and 0 bases from J, the gap between germline ends came to 10 bases. In DNA, the CDR3 is TGTGCCAGCAGCTATCGGTTGAGCTCCTACAATGAGCAGTTCTTC. Translated: CASSYRLSSYNEQFF.

This clone came up a few times. The chain is built from TRBV11-2 and TRBJ2-1; 10 positions match TRBD1. Germline V gives CDR1 SGHAT, CDR2 FQNNGV. V lost 3 bases to trimming and J lost 9 bases; unmatched junction nucleotides: 5. The CDR3 runs 14 residues. CDR3 nucleotides: TGTGCCAGCAGCTTGACAGGGGGCTTTGGTGAGCAGTTCTTC. Translation gives CASSLTGGFGEQFF.

V usage is TRBV9 and J usage is TRBJ2-6; D gene ambiguous. The CDR3 extends over 15 amino acids. V was clipped by 5 bases and J by 0 bases, with 9 bases between them. Per the germline V gene, CDR1 is SGDLS and CDR2 is YYNGEE. As DNA, the CDR3 is TGTGCCAGCAGAGCCGGGTCCTCTGGGGCCAACGTCCTGACTTTC. Its translation is CASRAGSSGANVLTF.

The V gene is TRBV9, the J gene TRBJ2-7; the D gene is possibly TRBD1 (7 bases). The CDR3 has 14 amino acids. Germline lookup yields CDR1 SGDLS and CDR2 YYNGEE. Trimming took 4 bases from V and 2 from J, leaving 13 bases between them. CDR3 coding DNA: TGTGCCAGCAGCCCTATCAGGGGGGCCTACGAGCAGTACTTC. Encoded protein: CASSPIRGAYEQYF. Full variable domain (remainder filled in from reference TRBV9 and TRBJ2-7): DSGVTQTPKHLITATGQRVTLRCSPRSGDLSVYWYQQSLDQGLQFLIQYYNGEERAKGNILERFSAQQFPDLHSELNLSSLELGDSALYFCASSPIRGAYEQYFGPGTRLTVT.

A few counts support this clone. The chain recombines TRBV2 with TRBJ2-3; maybe TRBD1 (5 bases). CDR1 is SNHLY, CDR2 FYNNEI, per germline. The CDR3 consists of 16 residues. V was shortened by 5 bases and J by 5 bases, with 20 bases between the two germline ends. DNA for the CDR3: TGTGCCAGCAGTTTCGGCCCGCCGAATAGGGGAGATACGCAGTATTTT. It is translated as CASSFGPPNRGDTQYF.

This clone was seen a handful of times. This rearrangement joins TRBV28 to TRBJ1-5, with 7 bases fitting TRBD1. CDR3 size: 20 residues. V shed 4 bases and J 0 bases; nucleotides not matched to a gene: 18. The germline gives CDR1 MDHEN, CDR2 SYDVKM. CDR3 bases: TGTGCCAGCAGTTCCTCCACAGGGGCCAAGGGGCTTTATAGCAATCAGCCCCAGCATTTT. As protein: CASSSSTGAKGLYSNQPQHF. The complete variable domain, with remaining parts taken from reference TRBV28 and TRBJ1-5, reads DVKVTQSSRYLVKRTGEKVFLECVQDMDHENMFWYRQDPGLGLRLIYFSYDVKMKEKGDIPEGYSVSREKKERFSLILESASTNQTSMYLCASSSSTGAKGLYSNQPQHFGDGTRLSIL.

This clone was detected a few times. The chain uses TRBV18 and TRBJ1-2; D not resolved. V was pared by 3 bases and J by 5 bases, with 10 bases between. The CDR3 length is 13 residues. Germline CDR1 and CDR2: KGHSH and LQKENI. CDR3 bases: TGTGCCAGCTCACCGGGAGCTCCATATGGCTACACCTTC. Translation gives CASSPGAPYGYTF.

The chain uses TRBV5-6 and TRBJ2-3; 8 bases match TRBD1. Unmatched junction bases numbered 9, after V lost 3 bases and J lost 6 bases. Germline V gene sequence: CDR1 SGHDT, CDR2 YYEEEE. The CDR3 consists of 15 residues. DNA for the CDR3: TGTGCCAGCAGCTCGCCCAACAGGGGGACCGATACGCAGTATTTT. It is translated as CASSSPNRGTDTQYF.

This clone was found many times. This chain joins TRBV4-3 and TRBJ2-5; 10 nucleotides agree with TRBD2. J was trimmed by 4 bases and V by 6 bases; bases with no gene match: 14. CDR1 is LGHNA, CDR2 YSLEER, per germline. The CDR3 has 17 residues. The CDR3 bases are TGCGCCAGCAGTAAGGGGTTCAGCGGGGGGGCAGGAGAGACCCAGTACTTC. It codes for CASSKGFSGGAGETQYF.

The genes are TRBV19 and TRBJ2-7; D uncertain. Trimming cost V 0 bases and J 0 bases, with 12 bases left between them. The CDR3 is made up of 16 amino acids. The germline V gene encodes CDR1 LNHDA and CDR2 SQIVND (reference sequence). The CDR3 sequence: CASSIDHNSNSYEQYF. CDR3 nucleotides: TGTGCCAGTAGTATAGATCACAACAGCAACTCCTACGAGCAGTACTTC. The variable domain in full, with the rest retrieved from reference TRBV19 and TRBJ2-7, is DGGITQSPKYLFRKEGQNVTLSCEQNLNHDAMYWYRQDPGQGLRLIYYSQIVNDFQKGDIAEGYSVSREKKESFPLTVTSAQKNPTAFYLCASSIDHNSNSYEQYFGPGTRLTVT.

The chain recombines TRBV4-3 with TRBJ1-2, with D possibly matching TRBD1 (6 bases). Looked up from germline, CDR1 is LGHNA and CDR2 is YSLEER. This CDR3 is built from 14 residues. Deletions cut 4 bases from V and 2 bases from J, with 11 bases between. The CDR3 loop reads CASSPTGTNYGYTF. The CDR3 DNA reads as TGCGCCAGCAGCCCCACAGGGACAAACTATGGCTACACCTTC.

This sequence joins TRBV29-1 and TRBJ2-7; weak D call: TRBD1 (5 bases). V shed 6 bases and J shed 6 bases, with 12 bases lying between them. From germline, CDR1 is SQVTM and CDR2 ANQGSEA. The CDR3 has 11 amino acids. CDR3 loop: CSVGSGPEQYF. The CDR3 nucleotides are TGCAGCGTCGGGTCAGGGCCCGAGCAGTACTTC.

This clone appeared a few times. The gene calls are TRBV7-8 and TRBJ2-1; a possible D gene is TRBD1 (7 bases). V gave up 11 bases and J gave up 8 bases, with 19 bases separating them. This CDR3 has 13 residues. Germline CDR1 is SGHVS and CDR2 is FQNEAQ. CDR3 sequence (DNA): TGTGCCGTCCGAGGCAGGGGGGAGGATGAGCAGTTCTTC. It specifies CAVRGRGEDEQFF. Complete variable domain (other parts from reference TRBV7-8 and TRBJ2-1): GAGVSQSPRYKVAKRGQDVALRCDPISGHVSLFWYQQALGQGPEFLTYFQNEAQLDKSGLPSDRFFAERPEGSVSTLKIQRTQQEDSAVYLCAVRGRGEDEQFFGPGTRLTVL.

The CDR3 DNA follows: TGTGCCAGCAGCTTCGGGGGGGGGCGAATGGACAATGAGCAGTTCTTC. Its translation is CASSFGGGRMDNEQFF. V and J are TRBV11-1 and TRBJ2-1; 8 nucleotides align to TRBD2. The J segment lost 5 bases and the V segment lost 3 bases, leaving 9 bases of the junction unmatched. There are 16 residues in the CDR3. Germline V gene lookup returns CDR1 SGHAT and CDR2 FQDESV (reference sequence).

This clone turned up a few times. The genes are TRBV4-2 and TRBJ1-6, with 9 positions matching TRBD1. CDR3 length equals 15 residues. Trimming removed 0 bases from V and 11 bases from J; junction bases left unmatched: 5. The V gene's germline CDR1 is LGHNA and CDR2 YNFKEQ. The CDR3 spells CASSQDNRGRAPLHF. The CDR3, as DNA: TGTGCCAGCAGCCAAGATAACAGGGGGCGGGCACCCCTCCACTTT.

J is TRBJ1-1 and V is TRBV21-1; the listed D gene, TRBD1, was not tested against the DNA. TRBV21-1 is a pseudogene locus. There are 15 residues in the CDR3. CDR3 amino acids: CASSKLTGGWTEAFF. The CDR3 nucleotides read TGTGCCAGCAGCAAACTCACAGGGGGATGGACTGAAGCTTTCTTT.

A word on this clone: This sample includes further DNA sequences coding for the same CDR3. The chain has TRBV5-1 and TRBJ2-1, with D possibly TRBD1 on 7 matching bases. The CDR3 has 15 amino acids. CDR1 and CDR2 from the germline V gene are SGHRS and YFSETQ. Trimming left V 0 bases short and J 3 bases short, with 10 bases between. The CDR3 spells CASSLGQGGYNEQFF. DNA for the CDR3: TGCGCCAGCAGCTTGGGCCAGGGGGGCTACAATGAGCAGTTCTTC. The full variable domain, in which reference TRBV5-1 and TRBJ2-1 provide the parts outside the CDR3, is KAGVTQTPRYLIKTRGQQVTLSCSPISGHRSVSWYQQTPGQGLQFLFEYFSETQRNKGNFPGRFSGRQFSNSRSEMNVSTLELGDSALYLCASSLGQGGYNEQFFGPGTRLTVL.

The chain employs TRBV9 and TRBJ2-1; TRBD1 is a possible D gene (7 bases). This CDR3 is 16 amino acids long. Germline-derived CDR1 and CDR2 are SGDLS and YYNGEE. V lost 4 bases, J lost 0 bases, and 14 bases lay in between. The CDR3 DNA reads as TGTGCCAGCAGCTTTACAGGGGAGGTCTCCTACAATGAGCAGTTCTTC. It translates to CASSFTGEVSYNEQFF.

This clone occurred many times. The V gene is TRBV9, the J gene TRBJ2-1; TRBD2 matches 8 bases. The CDR3 length is 15 residues. With V trimmed by 2 bases and J by 0 bases, 1 base remained unmatched. The germline V gene has CDR1 SGDLS and CDR2 YYNGEE. The CDR3 DNA is TGTGCCAGCAGCGTTACTAGCGGCTCCTACAATGAGCAGTTCTTC. It codes for CASSVTSGSYNEQFF.

V and J are TRBV5-1 and TRBJ2-7; TRBD1 aligns across 9 bases. Germline V gene sequence: CDR1 SGHRS, CDR2 YFSETQ. The CDR3 runs 17 residues. V lost 4 bases to trimming and J lost 0 bases; unmatched junction nucleotides: 11. DNA of the CDR3: TGCGCCAGCAGCCTTGGTCCGGGACAGGGATCCTCCTACGAGCAGTACTTC. Residues: CASSLGPGQGSSYEQYF.

This clone has just a few counts. The chain recombines TRBV7-2 with TRBJ2-7; D possibly corresponds to TRBD2 (5 bases). Trimming took 5 bases from V and 2 from J, leaving 10 bases between them. Germline CDR1 is SGHTA and CDR2 is FQGNSA. This CDR3 has 13 residues. The CDR3 is CASSPGLTYEQYF. CDR3 nucleotide sequence: TGTGCCAGCAGCCCGGGGTTGACCTACGAGCAGTACTTC.